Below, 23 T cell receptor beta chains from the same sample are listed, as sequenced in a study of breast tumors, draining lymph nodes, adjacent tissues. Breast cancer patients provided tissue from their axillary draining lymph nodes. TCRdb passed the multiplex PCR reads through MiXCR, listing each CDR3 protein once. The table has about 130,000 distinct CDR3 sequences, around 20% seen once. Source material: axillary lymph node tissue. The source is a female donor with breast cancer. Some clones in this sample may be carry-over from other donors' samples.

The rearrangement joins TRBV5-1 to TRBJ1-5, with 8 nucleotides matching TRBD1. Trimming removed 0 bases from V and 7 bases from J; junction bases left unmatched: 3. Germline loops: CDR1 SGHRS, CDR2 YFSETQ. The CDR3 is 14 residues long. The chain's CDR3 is CASSLGGQGQPQHF. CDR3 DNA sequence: TGCGCCAGCAGCTTGGGAGGACAGGGACAGCCCCAGCATTTT.

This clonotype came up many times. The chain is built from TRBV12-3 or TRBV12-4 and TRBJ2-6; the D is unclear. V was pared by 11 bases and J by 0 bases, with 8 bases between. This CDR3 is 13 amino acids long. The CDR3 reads CASSHSGANVLTF. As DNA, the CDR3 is TGTGCCTCCAGTCACTCTGGGGCCAACGTCCTGACTTTC.

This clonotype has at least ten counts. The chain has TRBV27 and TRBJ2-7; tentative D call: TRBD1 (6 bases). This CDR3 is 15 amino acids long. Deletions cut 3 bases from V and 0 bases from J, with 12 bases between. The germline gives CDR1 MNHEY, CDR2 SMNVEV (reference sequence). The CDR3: CASSFAGASSYEQYF. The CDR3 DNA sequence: TGTGCCAGCAGTTTCGCAGGGGCAAGCTCCTACGAGCAGTACTTC.

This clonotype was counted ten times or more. The CDR3, as DNA: TGTGCCAGCAGTGAATACGGGGGGGGATACGGTCTTAATTCACCCCTCCACTTT. This sequence encodes CASSEYGGGYGLNSPLHF. The rearrangement joins TRBV6-1 to TRBJ1-6; D may be TRBD1 (5 bases). V dropped 2 bases and J dropped 6 bases, with 20 bases sitting between them. In germline, CDR1 is MNHNS, CDR2 SASEGT. The CDR3 sequence is 18 residues long.

As DNA, the CDR3 is TGCGCCAGCAGCTTGGAGGGGGGCTCTGGAAACACCATATATTTT. This codes for CASSLEGGSGNTIYF. J is TRBJ1-3 and V is TRBV5-1; the D gene is possibly TRBD1 (6 bases). The CDR3 runs 15 residues. Germline-derived CDR1 and CDR2 are SGHRS and YFSETQ. The V end lost 0 bases, the J end lost 0 bases, and 7 bases lay between the germline ends. Variable domain in full (rest from reference TRBV5-1 and TRBJ1-3): KAGVTQTPRYLIKTRGQQVTLSCSPISGHRSVSWYQQTPGQGLQFLFEYFSETQRNKGNFPGRFSGRQFSNSRSEMNVSTLELGDSALYLCASSLEGGSGNTIYFGEGSWLTVV.

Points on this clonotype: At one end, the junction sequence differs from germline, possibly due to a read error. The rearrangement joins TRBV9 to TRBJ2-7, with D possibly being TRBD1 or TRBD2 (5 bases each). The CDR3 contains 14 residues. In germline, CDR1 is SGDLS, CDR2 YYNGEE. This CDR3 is CVSSTRGRVHEQYF. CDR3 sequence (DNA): TGTGTCAGCAGCACCCGGGGCAGGGTCCACGAGCAGTACTTC.

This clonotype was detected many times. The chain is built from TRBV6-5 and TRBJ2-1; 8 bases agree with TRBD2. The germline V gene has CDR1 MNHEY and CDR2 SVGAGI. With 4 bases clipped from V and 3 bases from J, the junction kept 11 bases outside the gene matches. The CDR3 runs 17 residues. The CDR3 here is CASSSPYGSGVYNEQFF. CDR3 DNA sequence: TGTGCCAGCAGTTCTCCCTATGGTAGCGGGGTCTACAATGAGCAGTTCTTC.

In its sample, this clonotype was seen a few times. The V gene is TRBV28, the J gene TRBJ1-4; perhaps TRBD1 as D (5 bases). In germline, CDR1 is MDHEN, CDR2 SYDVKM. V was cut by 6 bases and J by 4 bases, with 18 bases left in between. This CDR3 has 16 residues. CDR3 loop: CASSPPGGQFNEKLFF. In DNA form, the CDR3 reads TGTGCCAGCAGCCCCCCGGGAGGACAATTTAATGAAAAACTGTTTTTT.

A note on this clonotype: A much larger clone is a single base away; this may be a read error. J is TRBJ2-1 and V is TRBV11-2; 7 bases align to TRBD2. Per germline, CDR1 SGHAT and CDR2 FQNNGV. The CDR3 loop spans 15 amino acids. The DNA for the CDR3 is TGTGCCGGCAGCTTTGGCGGGAGTGCCTACAATGAGCAGTTCTTC. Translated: CAGSFGGSAYNEQFF.

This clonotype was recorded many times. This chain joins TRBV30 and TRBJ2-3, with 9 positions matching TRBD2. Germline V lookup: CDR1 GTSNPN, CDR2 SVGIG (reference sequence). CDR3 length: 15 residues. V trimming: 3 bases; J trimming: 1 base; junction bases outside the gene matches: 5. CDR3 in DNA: TGTGCCTGGAGCCCGGGACTAGCAGGCACAGATACGCAGTATTTT. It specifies CAWSPGLAGTDTQYF.

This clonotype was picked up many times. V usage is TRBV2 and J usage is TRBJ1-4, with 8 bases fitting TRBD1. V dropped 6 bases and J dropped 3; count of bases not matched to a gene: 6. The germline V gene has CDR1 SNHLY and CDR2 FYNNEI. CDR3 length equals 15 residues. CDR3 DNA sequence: TGTGCCAGCAGCACCCAGGGGGCGGCTAATGAAAAACTGTTTTTT. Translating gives CASSTQGAANEKLFF.

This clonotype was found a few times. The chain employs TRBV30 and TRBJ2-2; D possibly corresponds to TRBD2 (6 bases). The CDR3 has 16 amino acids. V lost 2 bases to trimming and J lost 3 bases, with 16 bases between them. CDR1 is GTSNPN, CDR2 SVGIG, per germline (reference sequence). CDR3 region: CAWSRLSGLYTGELFF. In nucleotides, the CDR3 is TGTGCCTGGAGTAGATTAAGCGGGCTTTACACCGGGGAGCTGTTTTTT.

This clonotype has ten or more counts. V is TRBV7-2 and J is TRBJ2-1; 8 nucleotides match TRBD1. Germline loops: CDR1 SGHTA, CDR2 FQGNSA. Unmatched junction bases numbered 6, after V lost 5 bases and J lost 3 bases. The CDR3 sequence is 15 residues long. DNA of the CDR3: TGTGCCAGCAGCATCAGGGGGCTGGGCTACAATGAGCAGTTCTTC. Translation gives CASSIRGLGYNEQFF.

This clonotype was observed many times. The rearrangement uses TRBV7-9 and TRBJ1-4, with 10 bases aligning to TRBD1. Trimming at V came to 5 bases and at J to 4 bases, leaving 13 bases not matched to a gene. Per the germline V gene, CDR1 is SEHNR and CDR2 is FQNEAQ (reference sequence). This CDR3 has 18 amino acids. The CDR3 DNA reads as TGTGCCAGCAGCCGCGACAGGGGGCGAGAGGGAGTTAATGAAAAACTGTTTTTT. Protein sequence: CASSRDRGREGVNEKLFF.

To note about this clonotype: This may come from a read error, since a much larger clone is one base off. DNA for the CDR3: TGTGCCACCAGCAACCACAAGGATCAGCCCCAGCATTTT. It yields the protein CATSNHKDQPQHF. The V and J genes are TRBV15 and TRBJ1-5, with no clear D. The germline V and J ends were trimmed by 4 bases and 5 bases, with 9 bases remaining between them. The CDR3 totals 13 residues. Germline CDR1 LNHNV, CDR2 YYDKDF (reference sequence).

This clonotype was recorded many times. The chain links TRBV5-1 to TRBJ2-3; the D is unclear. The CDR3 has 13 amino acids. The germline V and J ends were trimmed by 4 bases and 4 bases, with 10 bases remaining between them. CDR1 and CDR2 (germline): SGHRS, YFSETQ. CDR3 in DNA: TGCGCCAGCAGCCACGAGAGTTCAGATACGCAGTATTTT. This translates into CASSHESSDTQYF.

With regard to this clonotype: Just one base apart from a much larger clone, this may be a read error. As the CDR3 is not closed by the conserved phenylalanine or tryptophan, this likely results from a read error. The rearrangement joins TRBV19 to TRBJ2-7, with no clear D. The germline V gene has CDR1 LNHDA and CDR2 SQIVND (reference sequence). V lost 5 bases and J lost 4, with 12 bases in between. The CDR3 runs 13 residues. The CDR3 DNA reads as TGTGCCAGTAGTGTACAGTCCAATTACGAGCAGTACTCC. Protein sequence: CASSVQSNYEQYS.

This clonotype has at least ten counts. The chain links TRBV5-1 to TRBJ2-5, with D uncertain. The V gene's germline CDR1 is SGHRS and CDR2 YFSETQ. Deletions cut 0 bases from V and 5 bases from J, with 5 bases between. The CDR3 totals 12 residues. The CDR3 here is CASSLDVETQYF. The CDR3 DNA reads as TGCGCCAGCAGCTTGGATGTCGAGACCCAGTACTTC.

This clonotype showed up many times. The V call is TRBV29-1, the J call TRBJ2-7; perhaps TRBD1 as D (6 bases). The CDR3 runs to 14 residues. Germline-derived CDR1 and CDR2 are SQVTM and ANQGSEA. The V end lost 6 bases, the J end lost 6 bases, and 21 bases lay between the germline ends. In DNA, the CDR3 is TGCAGCGTCCTTCCGGGACACTCTCCTGTCGAGCAGTACTTC. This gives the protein CSVLPGHSPVEQYF.

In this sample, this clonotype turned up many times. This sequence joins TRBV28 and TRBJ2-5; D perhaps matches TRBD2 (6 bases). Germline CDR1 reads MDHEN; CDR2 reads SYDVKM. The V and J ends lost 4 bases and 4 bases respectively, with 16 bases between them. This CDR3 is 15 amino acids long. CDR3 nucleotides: TGTGCCAGCAGTTCCCCCGGCGGGACCGGAGAGACCCAGTACTTC. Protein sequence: CASSSPGGTGETQYF. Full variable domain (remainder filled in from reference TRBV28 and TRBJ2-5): DVKVTQSSRYLVKRTGEKVFLECVQDMDHENMFWYRQDPGLGLRLIYFSYDVKMKEKGDIPEGYSVSREKKERFSLILESASTNQTSMYLCASSSPGGTGETQYFGPGTRLLVL.

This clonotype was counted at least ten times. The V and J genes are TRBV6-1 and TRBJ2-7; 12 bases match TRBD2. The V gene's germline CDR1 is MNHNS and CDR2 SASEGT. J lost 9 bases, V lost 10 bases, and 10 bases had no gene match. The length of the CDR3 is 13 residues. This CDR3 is CATRTSGTPRQYF. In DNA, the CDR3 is TGTGCCACCAGGACTAGCGGGACCCCCAGGCAGTACTTC.

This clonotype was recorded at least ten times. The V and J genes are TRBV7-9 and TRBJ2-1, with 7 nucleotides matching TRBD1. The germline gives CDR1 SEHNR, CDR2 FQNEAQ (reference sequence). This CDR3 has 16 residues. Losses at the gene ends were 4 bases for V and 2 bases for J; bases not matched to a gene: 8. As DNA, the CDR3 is TGTGCCAGCAGCTCCCTCACAGGGGCCACCTACAATGAGCAGTTCTTC. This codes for CASSSLTGATYNEQFF.

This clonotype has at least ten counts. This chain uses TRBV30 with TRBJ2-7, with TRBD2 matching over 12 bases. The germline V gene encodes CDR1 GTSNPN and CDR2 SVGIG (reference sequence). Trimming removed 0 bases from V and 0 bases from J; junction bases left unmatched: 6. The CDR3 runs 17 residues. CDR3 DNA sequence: TGTGCCTGGAGTGTTCGGACTAGCGGGGTTCACTCCTACGAGCAGTACTTC. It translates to CAWSVRTSGVHSYEQYF. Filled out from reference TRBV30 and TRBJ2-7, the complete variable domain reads SQTIHQWPATLVQPVGSPLSLECTVEGTSNPNLYWYRQAAGRGLQLLFYSVGIGQISSEVPQNLSASRPQDRQFILSSKKLLLSDSGFYLCAWSVRTSGVHSYEQYFGPGTRLTVT.